These 26 T cell receptor beta chains were sequenced from one sample in a study of spatial heterogeneity in lung cancer (dated by TCRdb to the late 2010s). Libraries were prepared through 5' RACE. Data came from a NextSeq 500. TCRdb reran the public reads through fastp at Q25 and MiXCR, keeping productive beta chains. Entries are consolidated by CDR3 protein sequence, retaining the most common genes and DNA. The sample table holds tens of thousands of distinct CDR3 sequences, of which approximately 8.2% were seen once. Of the sample, 6.9% is held by the ten largest clones. What the time point label conveys for this sample: sample taken at primary tumor resection. Whole RNA extracted from tumor and nontumor lung tissue, or from cryopreserved PBMC samples, was used for TCR sequencing without cell sorting. The sample in question was PBMCs, obtained at surgery. These receptors were obtained from a male donor with early-stage non-small cell lung cancer.

V usage is TRBV5-5 and J usage is TRBJ2-2; no reliable D call. The CDR3 is made up of 14 amino acids. The germline V gene encodes CDR1 SGHKS and CDR2 YYEKEE (reference sequence). Trimming took off 0 bases at V and 3 bases at J, with 6 bases between the two ends. CDR3 DNA: TGTGCCAGCAGCTTGGGGCCGGACACCGGGGAGCTGTTTTTT. The encoded protein is CASSLGPDTGELFF.

This clonotype was found a few times. In DNA form, the CDR3 reads TGTGCCAGCAGCTTCAGCATGAACACCGGGGAGCTGTTTTTT. It specifies CASSFSMNTGELFF. The chain combines TRBV11-2 with TRBJ2-2; D call uncertain. V was shortened by 3 bases and J by 1 base, with 6 bases between the two germline ends. The CDR3 contains 14 residues. Germline CDR1 reads SGHAT; CDR2 reads FQNNGV. Based on the CDR3 plus reference TRBV11-2 and TRBJ2-2, the full variable domain is EAGVAQSPRYKIIEKRQSVAFWCNPISGHATLYWYQQILGQGPKLLIQFQNNGVVDDSQLPKDRFSAERLKGVDSTLKIQPAKLEDSAVYLCASSFSMNTGELFFGEGSRLTVL.

This clonotype has a count of ten or more. In DNA, the CDR3 is TGCGCCAGCAGCTTGGGAGGCCACACAGATACGCAGTATTTT. Translation gives CASSLGGHTDTQYF. The genes are TRBV5-1 and TRBJ2-3; no definite D call. The CDR3 sequence is 14 residues long. V gave up 0 bases and J gave up 2 bases, with 7 bases separating them. CDR1 and CDR2 (germline): SGHRS, YFSETQ.

This clonotype was counted a few times. This chain joins TRBV6-5 and TRBJ2-3, with 7 bases matching TRBD1. CDR1 and CDR2 from the germline V gene are MNHEY and SVGAGI. CDR3 length equals 15 residues. Germline trimming cut 7 bases from V and 0 bases from J; bases unmatched to any gene: 7. CDR3 residues: CASTRTGLSTDTQYF. In DNA, the CDR3 is TGTGCCAGCACCAGGACAGGCCTTAGCACAGATACGCAGTATTTT.

This clonotype was detected many times. The chain couples TRBV7-2 to TRBJ2-1; 8 bases line up with TRBD2. CDR3 size: 15 residues. Germline CDR1 reads SGHTA; CDR2 reads FQGNSA. V dropped 3 bases and J dropped 2; count of bases not matched to a gene: 3. The CDR3 reads CASSLAGGTYNEQFF. In nucleotides, the CDR3 is TGTGCCAGCAGCTTGGCGGGAGGAACCTACAATGAGCAGTTCTTC.

The genes are TRBV24-1 and TRBJ2-3; 11 nucleotides align to TRBD2. This CDR3 contains 16 residues. Germline lookup yields CDR1 KGHDR and CDR2 SFDVKD. With V trimmed by 7 bases and J by 1 base, 6 bases remained unmatched. The CDR3 is CATSQLAGVGTDTQYF. The CDR3 bases are TGTGCCACCAGCCAACTAGCGGGAGTTGGCACAGATACGCAGTATTTT.

The table lists this clonotype with many counts. In DNA, the CDR3 is TGCAGCGTTGAAGATACAGGAGCCGAAGCTTTCTTT. As protein: CSVEDTGAEAFF. The rearrangement joins TRBV29-1 to TRBJ1-1; tentative D call: TRBD1 (5 bases). The ends were cut back, 0 bases at V and 8 bases at J, with 10 bases in the middle. This CDR3 has 12 amino acids. Germline loops: CDR1 SQVTM, CDR2 ANQGSEA.

This clonotype was detected a few times. The genes are TRBV20-1 and TRBJ1-6, with a weak D call TRBD1 (5 bases). The CDR3 runs 14 residues. Trimming removed 7 bases from V and 0 bases from J, with 10 bases in between. Per germline, CDR1 DFQATT and CDR2 SNEGSKA (reference sequence). The CDR3 DNA sequence: TGCAGTGTGACAGTCAGCTCCTATAATTCACCCCTCCACTTT. As protein: CSVTVSSYNSPLHF.

This clonotype has at least ten counts. This sequence joins TRBV7-3 and TRBJ2-7, with 13 bases that match TRBD2. With 2 bases clipped from V and 0 bases from J, the junction kept 7 bases outside the gene matches. The length of the CDR3 is 18 residues. Germline V CDR1 and CDR2: SGHTA, FQGTGA. The CDR3 loop reads CASSLRLAGGGSSYEQYF. In DNA, the CDR3 is TGTGCCAGCAGCTTACGACTAGCGGGAGGAGGCAGCTCCTACGAGCAGTACTTC.

This clonotype occurred many times. This rearrangement joins TRBV6-4 to TRBJ1-4; tentatively, D is TRBD1 (5 bases). The CDR3 is 21 amino acids. Between the trimmed V and J ends, which lost 4 bases and 8 bases, there was a span of 35 bases. Germline lookup yields CDR1 MRHNA and CDR2 SNTAGT. The CDR3 reads CASSVAPILGRARGPDEKLFF. CDR3 sequence (DNA): TGTGCCAGCAGTGTCGCGCCCATCTTAGGCAGGGCCCGAGGACCCGACGAAAAACTGTTTTTT.

This chain links TRBV4-1 with TRBJ2-7; D is unresolved. V lost 2 bases and J lost 3, with 5 bases in between. Looked up from germline, CDR1 is MGHRA and CDR2 is YSYEKL. This CDR3 has 12 amino acids. The CDR3 reads CASSQNRYEQYF. CDR3 coding DNA: TGCGCCAGCAGCCAAAATCGCTACGAGCAGTACTTC.

The chain carries TRBV15 and TRBJ2-5; D unresolved. The germline CDR1 and CDR2 sequences are LNHNV and YYDKDF (reference sequence). The CDR3 sequence is 13 residues long. V was trimmed by 5 bases and J by 9 bases, leaving 16 bases between them. DNA for the CDR3: TGTGCCACCAGCGGGTTCGCCCCCTTGGCCCAGTACTTC. It specifies CATSGFAPLAQYF.

In this sample, this clonotype turned up many times. The V call is TRBV29-1, the J call TRBJ2-7; D ambiguous. V was shortened by 2 bases and J by 4 bases, with 6 bases between the two germline ends. CDR1 is SQVTM, CDR2 ANQGSEA, per germline. This CDR3 has 11 residues. CDR3 nucleotides: TGCAGCGTTGAATGGGGTTACGAGCAGTACTTC. Translated, it gives CSVEWGYEQYF.

This chain joins TRBV29-1 and TRBJ2-5; D unclear. This CDR3 spans 11 amino acids. Looked up from germline, CDR1 is SQVTM and CDR2 is ANQGSEA. V was pared by 4 bases and J by 5 bases, with 8 bases between. The CDR3 sequence: CSVVPRETQYF. The CDR3 DNA sequence: TGCAGCGTTGTACCTAGGGAGACCCAGTACTTC.

This clonotype came up many times. This chain connects TRBV6-1 to TRBJ2-3; D remains ambiguous. Germline values: CDR1 MNHNS, CDR2 SASEGT. This CDR3 comprises 16 residues. V was clipped by 3 bases and J by 4 bases, with 17 bases between them. In DNA form, the CDR3 reads TGTGCCAGCAGTGATGCGCTGGGCTCTGGCGCAGATACGCAGTATTTT. Encoded protein: CASSDALGSGADTQYF.

This clonotype was observed many times. For the CDR3, the DNA is TGCGCCAGCAGCTCGGACAGGCGAATCCGGACGCAGTATTTT. Residues: CASSSDRRIRTQYF. The chain carries TRBV5-1 and TRBJ2-3; the match to TRBD1 covers 7 bases. Trimming cost V 3 bases and J 9 bases; bases outside gene matches: 10. In germline, CDR1 is SGHRS, CDR2 YFSETQ. The CDR3 has 14 amino acids.

This clonotype has a count of ten or more. The V gene is TRBV20-1, the J gene TRBJ2-1; 10 positions match TRBD2. V shed 1 base, J shed 6 bases, and the junction held 6 bases outside the gene matches. Germline CDR1 and CDR2: DFQATT and SNEGSKA (reference sequence). The CDR3 is 15 residues long. CDR3 DNA sequence: TGCAGTGCTAGAGGGGCTAGCGGGAGAGGCAATGAGCAGTTCTTC. Translation gives CSARGASGRGNEQFF.

This clonotype occurred a few times. The chain uses TRBV10-3 and TRBJ1-1; the D gene is possibly TRBD1 (5 bases). Trimming pared 6 bases from V and 2 bases from J, leaving 7 bases between. Germline V lookup: CDR1 ENHRY, CDR2 SYGVKD. This CDR3 region has 12 residues. The CDR3 loop reads CAIRDINTEAFF. DNA for the CDR3: TGTGCCATCAGGGACATCAACACTGAAGCTTTCTTT.

Notes on this clonotype: Relative to the germline gene, one junction end is altered; a read error may explain this. The J gene is TRBJ1-1, the V gene TRBV6-5; D is uncertain. Per germline, CDR1 MNHEY and CDR2 SVGAGI. The CDR3 is 15 residues long. CDR3 nucleotides: TGTGCCAGCAGTTACAAGGGTCAACTGAACACTGAAACTTTCTTT. Translated: CASSYKGQLNTETFF.

The J gene is TRBJ2-7, the V gene TRBV14; the match to TRBD1 covers 9 bases. Unmatched junction bases numbered 7, after V lost 2 bases and J lost 5 bases. The CDR3 has 15 residues. Looked up from germline, CDR1 is SGHDN and CDR2 is FVKESK. CDR3 loop: CASSQPGTGSHEQYF. In DNA, the CDR3 is TGTGCCAGCAGCCAACCAGGGACAGGGTCCCACGAGCAGTACTTC.

The CDR3 region is CASSPGLAEYEQYF. The CDR3 DNA is TGTGCCAGCAGCCCTGGACTAGCGGAGTACGAGCAGTACTTC. The chain uses TRBV7-2 and TRBJ2-7, with 10 bases matching TRBD2. The CDR3 is 14 residues long. Trimming took 5 bases from V and 4 from J; bases not matched to a gene: 5. In germline, CDR1 is SGHTA, CDR2 FQGNSA.

This clonotype was recorded at least ten times. V usage is TRBV29-1 and J usage is TRBJ2-1; D may correspond to TRBD1 or TRBD2 (5 bases each). The germline V gene has CDR1 SQVTM and CDR2 ANQGSEA. This CDR3 is built from 15 residues. Trimming shortened V by 5 bases and J by 2 bases, and 16 bases separated the two germline ends. The CDR3 nucleotides read TGCAGCGTTCCCCATGTGAGAGGGGCCTACAATGAGCAGTTCTTC. Its protein product is CSVPHVRGAYNEQFF.

This clonotype was seen many times. The V gene is TRBV24-1, the J gene TRBJ2-3; 8 nucleotides align to TRBD2. CDR3 length: 16 amino acids. Looked up from germline, CDR1 is KGHDR and CDR2 is SFDVKD. V lost 0 bases, J lost 0 bases, and 1 base stayed unmatched. CDR3 sequence: CATSDLRTSSTDTQYF. CDR3 sequence (DNA): TGTGCCACCAGTGATTTGCGGACTAGCAGCACAGATACGCAGTATTTT.

The genes are TRBV7-2 and TRBJ1-6; TRBD1 matches at 9 bases. Germline assignment: CDR1 SGHTA and CDR2 FQGNSA. The CDR3 covers 15 residues. V dropped 4 bases and J dropped 7; count of bases not matched to a gene: 5. The CDR3 nucleotides are TGTGCCAGCAGCTCTGGACAGGGGCAAAATTCACCCCTCCACTTT. It encodes CASSSGQGQNSPLHF. Full variable domain (remainder filled in from reference TRBV7-2 and TRBJ1-6): GAGVSQSPSNKVTEKGKDVELRCDPISGHTALYWYRQSLGQGLEFLIYFQGNSAPDKSGLPSDRFSAERTGGSVSTLTIQRTQQEDSAVYLCASSSGQGQNSPLHFGNGTRLTVT.

The gene calls are TRBV5-1 and TRBJ2-6, with a weak D call TRBD1 (5 bases). Trimming removed 0 bases from V and 0 bases from J, with 10 bases in between. Per germline, CDR1 SGHRS and CDR2 YFSETQ. There are 17 residues in the CDR3. In DNA, the CDR3 is TGCGCCAGCAGCTTGGCCCCAGGGAACTCTGGGGCCAACGTCCTGACTTTC. Translation gives CASSLAPGNSGANVLTF.

The chain employs TRBV6-2 or TRBV6-3 and TRBJ1-4; TRBD1 aligns across 9 bases. Unmatched junction bases numbered 15, after V lost 2 bases and J lost 8 bases. CDR1 is MNHEY, CDR2 SVGEGT, per germline. The CDR3 is made up of 18 amino acids. The CDR3 sequence: CASSYPRNRGRKEEKLFF. DNA of the CDR3: TGTGCCAGCAGTTACCCCAGGAACAGGGGGCGGAAGGAGGAAAAACTGTTTTTT.